This T cell receptor (beta chain) was obtained from a study of shared clonotypes between healthy human individuals. V lost 6 bases, J lost 2 bases, and 22 bases lay in between. CDR3 length: 17 amino acids. Sequencing was performed with immunoSEQ multiplex PCR; in TCRdb, only in-frame clones are kept and a portion is missing. The table records hundreds of thousands of clones, around 74% of them present only once. V is TRBV6-7 and J is TRBJ1-2, with no clear D. TRBV6-7 belongs to the ORF category, with a function that is uncertain. Sequencing input: memory CD4+ T cells sorted from blood. Indicated subset: CD45RA-negative fraction. The source of this sequence is a woman aged 30 to 39 in good health. This CDR3 reads CASSLILSSGGNYGYTF. The CDR3 nucleotides read TGTGCCAGCAGCCTAATTTTATCGAGCGGAGGGAACTATGGCTACACCTTC.